This T cell receptor (beta chain) was sequenced for a study of T cell responses to AZD1222 COVID-19 vaccine (dated by TCRdb to about 2021). For context, the study as a whole: TCR sequencing covered approximately 230 trial participants: nearly 210 given two doses of AZD1222 and 26 given two doses of MenACWY control vaccine. Trial participants were enrolled into age subgroups of 18-55, 56-69 and 70-plus years, which contained roughly 150, 30 and 60 TCR-sequenced participants, respectively. What the study reported, not specific to this receptor: Reportedly, close to half of the unique spike-specific TCRs recognized epitopes lying outside the regions that are mutated in the B.1.351 and B.1.1.7 variants. The 56-69-year group was small, and its depth increase did not reach significance, likely because of low power. Conclusions about previously exposed vaccinees are limited because only 6 or 7 AZD1222 recipients were SARS-CoV-2 seropositive at baseline. The whole spike protein was spanned by vaccine-associated CD4 TCRs, and dominant responses were seen in regions 160-218 and 743-854. Participants were mostly white British and included more females than males, and it was suggested by the authors that clonal diversity may have been underestimated. A significant rise in spike-specific TCR breadth and depth was observed after two AZD1222 doses relative to day 0 and relative to MenACWY recipients. Because no samples from the day 14 peak response were available, repertoires could be characterized only after the peak T cell response.

The CDR3 regions of human TCRbeta chains were analyzed by immunosequencing. For the original study's pipeline: Repertoire TCRs were checked for matches against a reference library of SARS-CoV-2-specific TCRs that had been generated using the MIRA antigen-specificity platform. Breadth meant the fraction of unique TCRs that were SARS-CoV-2-associated, whereas depth meant the fraction of total T cells that were SARS-CoV-2-associated. Using the MIRA data, every spike-specific TCR was mapped to the spike region that the TCR reacted to and assigned to either a CD4 or a CD8 class. Log10-transformed breadth and depth values were compared by one-way ANOVA with Sidak's multiple comparisons tests. The table was pulled from immuneACCESS by TCRdb, which kept in-frame rearrangements only. Such tables lose some clones; where checked, under half of the loss comes from unresolved V genes, and the rest has no known cause. The DNA gave D and trimming, while V, J and clone size come from that table. The sample table contains roughly 190,000 clones; only one count was recorded for about 92% of them. The ten largest clones represent approximately 4% of the sample.

In regard to this clone: Its antigen is currently not known. No much larger clonotype is one base removed from it; base qualities were not supplied.

This specimen's time point label, interpreted: about 28 days (+/-7) after the second vaccine dose. The intended sense of this specimen's treatment or condition label: meningococcal conjugate vaccine given as trial control. Vaccinee samples came from UK trials COV001 and COV002, including a single-blind randomized controlled phase 2/3 trial of AZD1222 (ChAdOx1 nCoV-19) in healthy adults. For TCRbeta chain sequencing, PBMC samples from trial participants were taken at day 0 and at day 28 after the second dose. Germline trimming amounts to 2 bases on V and 5 bases on J, with 7 as the count of junction bases outside the gene matches. CDR1 and CDR2 were assigned from the germline V gene as KGHSH and LQKENI. From cysteine to phenylalanine, the CDR3 is 15 amino acids long. Kept here is only the CDR3 DNA, which spans 45 bases and is read in frame from base 1.

The chain is encoded by TRBV18 joined to TRBJ2-7; the junction holds 9 bases that match TRBD1. The starting material was peripheral blood, obtained 28 days after the second dose of the MenACWY control vaccine. This clonotype originated in an adult who received the MenACWY meningococcal vaccine as a control. CDR3 reads: CASSPSRTGANEQYF. The nucleotides are TGTGCCAGCTCACCATCGCGGACAGGGGCAAACGAGCAGTACTTC.